Below are 2 T cell receptor beta chains sequenced from a single sample in a study of blood T cell repertoires in COVID-19. Profiled with immunoSEQ multiplex PCR; TCRdb holds only in-frame clones, not every one. The table shows about 120,000 clones, with around 77% occurring only once. The sample consisted of peripheral blood. Receptor source: a human donor in a cohort sampled during active COVID-19.

The V call is TRBV14, the J call TRBJ1-4, with TRBD1 matching over 8 bases. Germline trimming cut 2 bases from V and 8 bases from J; bases unmatched to any gene: 4. Germline lookup yields CDR1 SGHDN and CDR2 FVKESK. The CDR3 loop spans 14 amino acids. CDR3 residues: CASSQSRTGEKLFF. CDR3 nucleotides: TGTGCCAGCAGCCAATCCCGGACAGGGGAAAAACTGTTTTTT. Based on the CDR3 plus reference TRBV14 and TRBJ1-4, the full variable domain is EAGVTQFPSHSVIEKGQTVTLRCDPISGHDNLYWYRRVMGKEIKFLLHFVKESKQDESGMPNNRFLAERTGGTYSTLKVQPAELEDSGVYFCASSQSRTGEKLFFGSGTQLSVL.

The chain recombines TRBV15 with TRBJ1-2; D might be TRBD1 (6 bases). Germline CDR1 is LNHNV and CDR2 is YYDKDF (reference sequence). The V end was cut by 5 bases, the J end by 6 bases, with 19 bases between. The CDR3 length is 15 residues. CDR3 sequence reads: CATSPSGHPWDGYTF. CDR3 bases: TGTGCCACCAGCCCTTCGGGACACCCTTGGGATGGCTACACCTTC.